This TCR beta chain was captured by sequencing in a study of blood T cell repertoires in COVID-19. Looking at the study overall: Acute-phase and convalescent COVID-19 samples originated in the United States, Italy and Spain. PBMCs, B-cell-depleted T cells, or T cells were the source of the cDNA or gDNA that made up the material.

The CDR3 has 14 amino acids. CDR1 MDHEN and CDR2 SYDVKM come from the germline V gene. The junction had 7 bases not matched to a gene; V was cut back by 4 bases and J by 5 bases. Authors' processing steps: It was from reference gene primer amplification that nucleated cell counts were estimated. Clones were sequenced by immunoSEQ multiplex PCR, and TCRdb holds only the in-frame ones, with some missing. Clonal size and the V and J genes are those of that table, whereas D and trimming came from the DNA. The table records a few hundred thousand clones, 87% of them present only once. The sample consisted of PBMCs or T cells enriched from blood (not recorded which). This chain joins TRBV28 and TRBJ2-7; 8 bases fit TRBD2. The origin of this receptor is a man aged 35-49 years in a cohort exposed to, infected with or recovered from COVID-19 (not recorded which). CDR3 bases: TGTGCCAGCAGTTCGTATAGCGGGATTAACGAGCAGTACTTC. Translated, it gives CASSSYSGINEQYF.